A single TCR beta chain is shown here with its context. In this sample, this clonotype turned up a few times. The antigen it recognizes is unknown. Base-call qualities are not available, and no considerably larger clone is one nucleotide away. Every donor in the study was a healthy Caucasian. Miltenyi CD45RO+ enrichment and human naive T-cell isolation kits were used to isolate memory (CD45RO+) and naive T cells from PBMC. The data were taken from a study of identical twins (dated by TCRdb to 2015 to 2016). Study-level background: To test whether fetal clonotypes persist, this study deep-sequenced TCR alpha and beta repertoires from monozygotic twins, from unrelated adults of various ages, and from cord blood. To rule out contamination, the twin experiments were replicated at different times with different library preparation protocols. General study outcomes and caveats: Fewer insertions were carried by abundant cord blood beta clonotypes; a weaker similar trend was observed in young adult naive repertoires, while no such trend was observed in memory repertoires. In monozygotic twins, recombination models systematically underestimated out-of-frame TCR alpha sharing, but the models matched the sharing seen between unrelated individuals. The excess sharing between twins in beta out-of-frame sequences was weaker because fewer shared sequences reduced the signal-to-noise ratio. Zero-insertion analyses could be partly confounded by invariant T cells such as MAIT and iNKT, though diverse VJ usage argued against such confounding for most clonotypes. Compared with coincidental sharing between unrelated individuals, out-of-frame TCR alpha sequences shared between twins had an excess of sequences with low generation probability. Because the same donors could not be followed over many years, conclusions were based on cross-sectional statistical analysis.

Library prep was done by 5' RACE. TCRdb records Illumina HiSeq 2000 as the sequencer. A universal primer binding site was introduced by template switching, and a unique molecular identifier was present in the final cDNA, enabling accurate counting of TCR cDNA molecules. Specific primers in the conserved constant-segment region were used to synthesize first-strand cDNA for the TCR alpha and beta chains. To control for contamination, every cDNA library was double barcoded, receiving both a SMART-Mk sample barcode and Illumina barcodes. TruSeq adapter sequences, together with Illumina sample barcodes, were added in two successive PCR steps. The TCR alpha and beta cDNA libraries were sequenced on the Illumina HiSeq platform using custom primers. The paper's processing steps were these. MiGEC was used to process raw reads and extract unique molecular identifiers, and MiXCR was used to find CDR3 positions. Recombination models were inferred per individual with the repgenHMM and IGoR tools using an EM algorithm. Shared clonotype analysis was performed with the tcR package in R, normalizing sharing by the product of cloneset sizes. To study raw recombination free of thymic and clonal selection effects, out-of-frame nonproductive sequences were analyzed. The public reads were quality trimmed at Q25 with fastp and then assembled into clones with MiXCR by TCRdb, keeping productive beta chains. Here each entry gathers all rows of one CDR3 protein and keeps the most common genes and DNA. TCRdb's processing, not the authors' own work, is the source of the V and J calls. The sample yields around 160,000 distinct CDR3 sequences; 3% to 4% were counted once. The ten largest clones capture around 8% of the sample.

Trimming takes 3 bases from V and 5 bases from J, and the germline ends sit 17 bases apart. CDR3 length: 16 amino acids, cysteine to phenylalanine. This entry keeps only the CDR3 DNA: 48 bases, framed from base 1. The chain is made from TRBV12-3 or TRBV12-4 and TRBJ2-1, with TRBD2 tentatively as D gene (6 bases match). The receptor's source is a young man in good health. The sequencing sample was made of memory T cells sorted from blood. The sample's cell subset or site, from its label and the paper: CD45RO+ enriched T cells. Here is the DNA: TGTGCCAGCAGTTTTAATCTATTGGGAGGAAACAATGAGCAGTTCTTC. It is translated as CASSFNLLGGNNEQFF.